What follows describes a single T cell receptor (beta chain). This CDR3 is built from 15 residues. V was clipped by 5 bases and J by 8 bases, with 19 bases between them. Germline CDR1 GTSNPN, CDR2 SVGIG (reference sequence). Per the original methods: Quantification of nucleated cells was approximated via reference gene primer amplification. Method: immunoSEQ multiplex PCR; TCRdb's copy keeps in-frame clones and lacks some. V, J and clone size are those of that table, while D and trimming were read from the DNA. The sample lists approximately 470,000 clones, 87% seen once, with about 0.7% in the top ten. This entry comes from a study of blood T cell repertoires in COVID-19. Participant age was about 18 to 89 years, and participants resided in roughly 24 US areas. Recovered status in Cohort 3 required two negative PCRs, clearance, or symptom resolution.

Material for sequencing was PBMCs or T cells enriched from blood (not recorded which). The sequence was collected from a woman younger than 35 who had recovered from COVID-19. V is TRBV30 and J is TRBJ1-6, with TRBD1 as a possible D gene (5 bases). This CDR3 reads CAWATASTFDSPLHF. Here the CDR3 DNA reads TGTGCCTGGGCGACAGCGAGTACCTTCGATTCACCCCTCCACTTT.